These 30 T cell receptor beta chains came from one sample sequenced in a study of neoadjuvant anti-PD-1 for oral cavity cancer (dated by TCRdb to the early 2020s). Preparation of the library involved the immunoSEQ multiplex PCR assay. Entries here come from immuneACCESS through TCRdb and include only in-frame sequences with V and J called. Some clones fail to appear in such tables; in the studies checked, an unresolved V gene covers under half of the shortfall, and the cause of the remainder is unknown. The table for this sample lists about 6,700 clones; around 45% of them were counted only once. The ten top clones hold about 27% of the sample. The time point label corresponds to: before neoadjuvant nivolumab. The material was tumor tissue, obtained before nivolumab (anti-PD-1) treatment. These receptors originate from a person aged 35-79 years with oral cavity squamous cell carcinoma.

This clone has only a few counts. The gene calls are TRBV10-3 and TRBJ1-1, with TRBD1 matching over 8 bases. This CDR3 is built from 14 residues. Germline lookup yields CDR1 ENHRY and CDR2 SYGVKD. V lost 4 bases, J lost 5 bases, and 6 bases stayed unmatched. CDR3 amino acids: CAISGAGGRTEAFF. The CDR3 DNA reads TGTGCCATCAGTGGGGCAGGGGGCAGGACTGAAGCTTTCTTT.

This clone has only a few counts. The chain joins TRBV7-9 to TRBJ2-5; D is unresolved. This CDR3 region has 12 residues. V lost 9 bases to trimming and J lost 2 bases, with 10 bases between them. CDR1 SEHNR and CDR2 FQNEAQ come from the germline V gene (reference sequence). CDR3 protein: CASHVVQETQYF. CDR3 DNA sequence: TGTGCCAGTCACGTAGTGCAAGAGACCCAGTACTTC.

The chain links TRBV28 to TRBJ1-6, with D possibly matching TRBD1 (6 bases). CDR1 and CDR2 (germline): MDHEN, SYDVKM. Trimming cost V 4 bases and J 10 bases, with 14 bases left between them. The CDR3 has 14 amino acids. This CDR3 is CASSYVQGFSPLHF. The CDR3 DNA reads as TGTGCCAGCAGTTACGTTCAGGGGTTCTCACCCCTCCACTTT. The full variable domain, in which reference TRBV28 and TRBJ1-6 provide the parts outside the CDR3, is DVKVTQSSRYLVKRTGEKVFLECVQDMDHENMFWYRQDPGLGLRLIYFSYDVKMKEKGDIPEGYSVSREKKERFSLILESASTNQTSMYLCASSYVQGFSPLHFGNGTRLTVT.

The rearrangement uses TRBV6-6 and TRBJ1-5; D remains ambiguous. The CDR3 contains 15 residues. Trimming removed 2 bases from V and 2 bases from J, with 10 bases in between. The germline V gene encodes CDR1 MNHNY and CDR2 SVGAGI (reference sequence). CDR3 DNA sequence: TGTGCCAGCAGTTACAGGGTCGGGGGCAATCAGCCCCAGCATTTT. Translation gives CASSYRVGGNQPQHF.

The J gene is TRBJ2-2, the V gene TRBV11-3; D gene unclear. Germline V gene data show CDR1 as SGHNT and CDR2 as YENEEA. The CDR3 contains 14 residues. The ends were cut back, 1 base at V and 5 bases at J, with 8 bases in the middle. The CDR3 loop reads CASSLVAGTGELFF. The CDR3 nucleotides are TGTGCCAGCAGCTTAGTGGCAGGAACCGGGGAGCTGTTTTTT.

The chain couples TRBV7-2 to TRBJ1-4; TRBD1 aligns across 7 bases. Germline lookup yields CDR1 SGHTA and CDR2 FQGNSA. The CDR3 length is 14 residues. The trim removed 5 bases at V and 8 bases at J, leaving 8 bases unmatched. This chain's CDR3 is CASSRQGGREKLFF. The DNA for the CDR3 is TGTGCCAGCAGCCGCCAGGGGGGTCGGGAAAAACTGTTTTTT.

V and J are TRBV6-1 and TRBJ1-1; possibly TRBD1 for D (5 bases). V shed 4 bases and J shed 1 base, with 7 bases lying between them. Germline CDR1 and CDR2: MNHNS and SASEGT. The CDR3 has 13 residues. The CDR3 region is CASSGDGNTEAFF. CDR3 DNA: TGTGCCAGCAGTGGGGACGGGAACACTGAAGCTTTCTTT.

This clone showed up just a few times. The chain employs TRBV28 and TRBJ2-3, with D maybe TRBD1 (6 bases). Germline CDR1 MDHEN, CDR2 SYDVKM. This CDR3 region has 13 residues. V lost 5 bases and J 7 bases, leaving 13 bases between the germline ends. CDR3: CASSPTGSNTQYF. CDR3 nucleotides: TGTGCCAGCAGTCCGACAGGATCAAATACGCAGTATTTT.

The V gene is TRBV27, the J gene TRBJ2-2, with D unclear. The CDR3 spans 16 residues. Germline V CDR1 and CDR2: MNHEY, SMNVEV (reference sequence). Trimming removed 3 bases at V and 1 base at J, with 12 bases between. In DNA form, the CDR3 reads TGTGCCAGCAGTTTGGCGTACCCCTTGAACACCGGGGAGCTGTTTTTT. It translates to CASSLAYPLNTGELFF.

CDR3: CASSWGTAGNTIYF. For the CDR3, the DNA is TGTGCCAGCAGCTGGGGGACGGCTGGAAACACCATATATTTT. This chain links TRBV5-4 with TRBJ1-3; a possible D gene is TRBD1 (5 bases). Germline CDR1 is SGHNT and CDR2 is YYREEE (reference sequence). The CDR3 runs 14 residues. The V end lost 3 bases, the J end lost 2 bases, and 9 bases lay between the germline ends.

This clone was picked up one time. The chain uses TRBV11-2 and TRBJ2-7; 8 positions match TRBD1. The J segment lost 1 base and the V segment lost 3 bases, leaving 11 bases of the junction unmatched. The CDR3 runs 17 residues. In germline, CDR1 is SGHAT, CDR2 FQNNGV. The CDR3 DNA reads TGTGCCAGCAGCTTCCAGGTACCTTGGGACAGGTCCTACGAGCAGTACTTC. Encoded protein: CASSFQVPWDRSYEQYF. The full variable domain, in which reference TRBV11-2 and TRBJ2-7 provide the parts outside the CDR3, is EAGVAQSPRYKIIEKRQSVAFWCNPISGHATLYWYQQILGQGPKLLIQFQNNGVVDDSQLPKDRFSAERLKGVDSTLKIQPAKLEDSAVYLCASSFQVPWDRSYEQYFGPGTRLTVT.

This clone was detected only a few times. The CDR3 region has the DNA TGTGCCAGCAGCGGAAATAGCATTCCCGCCGATACGCAGTATTTT. The encoded protein is CASSGNSIPADTQYF. The chain carries TRBV7-2 and TRBJ2-3; D gene unclear. V gave up 5 bases and J gave up 6 bases, with 18 bases separating them. This CDR3 is built from 15 residues. Per germline, CDR1 SGHTA and CDR2 FQGNSA.

This clone was seen a single time. The rearrangement joins TRBV7-6 to TRBJ1-2; D unresolved. Trimming pared 2 bases from V and 1 base from J, leaving 11 bases between. The germline CDR1 and CDR2 sequences are SGHVS and FNYEAQ. This CDR3 has 15 residues. Written as DNA, the CDR3 is TGTGCCAGCAGCTTACAAGACGGAAATAACTATGGCTACACCTTC. Translated, it gives CASSLQDGNNYGYTF.

The chain joins TRBV28 to TRBJ1-4; D may be TRBD1 (6 bases). V was cut by 10 bases and J by 4 bases, with 13 bases left in between. Germline values: CDR1 MDHEN, CDR2 SYDVKM. The CDR3 is 13 residues long. In DNA, the CDR3 is TGTGCCACTTTGAGACAGGTTAATGAAAAACTGTTTTTT. Residues: CATLRQVNEKLFF.

This clone has only one observation. The chain joins TRBV6-1 to TRBJ1-1, with 8 bases matching TRBD1. The V and J ends lost 4 bases and 3 bases, in that order; junction bases with no gene match: 4. The germline gives CDR1 MNHNS, CDR2 SASEGT. The CDR3 runs 14 residues. As DNA, the CDR3 is TGTGCCAGCAGTGCGGACAGGGCGGACACTGAAGCTTTCTTT. Its translation: CASSADRADTEAFF.

The sample holds a few counts of this clone. This chain joins TRBV6-5 and TRBJ1-2; TRBD1 matches at 9 bases. The CDR3 covers 14 residues. Germline V gene sequence: CDR1 MNHEY, CDR2 SVGAGI. The V and J ends lost 5 bases and 5 bases, in that order; junction bases with no gene match: 6. In nucleotides, the CDR3 is TGTGCCAGCAGTAAGGGACAGGGACCTTATGGCTACACCTTC. It codes for CASSKGQGPYGYTF.

The chain recombines TRBV2 with TRBJ1-1; the match to TRBD1 covers 8 bases. The CDR3 sequence is 15 residues long. Losses at the gene ends were 7 bases for V and 3 bases for J; bases not matched to a gene: 10. CDR1 is SNHLY, CDR2 FYNNEI, per germline. CDR3 sequence (DNA): TGTGCCAGCAATAGGAGACAGGGGCGGGACACTGAAGCTTTCTTT. Its translation: CASNRRQGRDTEAFF.

The rearrangement uses TRBV5-4 and TRBJ1-1; a possible D gene is TRBD1 (6 bases). The length of the CDR3 is 16 residues. Germline lookup yields CDR1 SGHNT and CDR2 YYREEE (reference sequence). Trimming took 0 bases from V and 4 from J, leaving 16 bases between them. Here the CDR3 reads CASSLGNRERGTEAFF. The CDR3 nucleotides are TGTGCCAGCAGCTTGGGGAACAGGGAACGGGGCACTGAAGCTTTCTTT.

The CDR3 region has the DNA TGTGCCAGCAGGACTCGGACAGGGAACACTGAAGCTTTCTTT. Protein sequence: CASRTRTGNTEAFF. The chain recombines TRBV6-5 with TRBJ1-1, with 7 bases fitting TRBD1. The CDR3 has 14 amino acids. Per the germline V gene, CDR1 is MNHEY and CDR2 is SVGAGI. J lost 1 base, V lost 6 bases, and 5 bases had no gene match.

The CDR3 loop is CASSGVRNNSPLHF. CDR3 DNA: TGTGCCAGCAGTGGCGTCAGGAATAATTCACCCCTCCACTTT. The genes are TRBV6-1 and TRBJ1-6; D gene uncertain. V shed 4 bases and J shed 5 bases, with 9 bases lying between them. The CDR3 length is 14 residues. Germline CDR1 reads MNHNS; CDR2 reads SASEGT.

Sample share makes this clone medium-sized. The V and J genes are TRBV6-1 and TRBJ1-5, with 7 positions matching TRBD1. CDR1 is MNHNS, CDR2 SASEGT, per germline. This CDR3 spans 15 amino acids. V was clipped by 5 bases and J by 4 bases; unmatched bases: 8. CDR3 in amino acids: CASSSRGGSNQPQHF. DNA for the CDR3: TGTGCCAGCAGTTCTCGAGGGGGCTCGAATCAGCCCCAGCATTTT.

The chain recombines TRBV19 with TRBJ1-5; 7 positions match TRBD1. Germline lookup yields CDR1 LNHDA and CDR2 SQIVND (reference sequence). The length of the CDR3 is 17 residues. Losses at the gene ends were 2 bases for V and 6 bases for J; bases not matched to a gene: 13. In nucleotides, the CDR3 is TGTGCCAGTAGTATATCATCCTCCGGGACAGATATTCAGCCCCAGCATTTT. Amino acid sequence: CASSISSSGTDIQPQHF.

The rearrangement links TRBV7-2 to TRBJ1-2; 8 bases match TRBD1. J lost 4 bases, V lost 1 base, and 8 bases had no gene match. This CDR3 is 16 amino acids long. Per the germline V gene, CDR1 is SGHTA and CDR2 is FQGNSA. For the CDR3, the DNA is TGTGCCAGCAGCTTAGGGACAGGGCTTGGGGGCTATGGCTACACCTTC. It yields the protein CASSLGTGLGGYGYTF.

J is TRBJ1-2 and V is TRBV28; tentatively, D is TRBD1 (5 bases). CDR3 length: 18 amino acids. The V gene lost 2 bases and the J gene lost 4 bases, with 23 bases spanning the gap. Germline CDR1 reads MDHEN; CDR2 reads SYDVKM. The CDR3 bases are TGTGCCAGCAGTTTAATAAGGGGACCGCACGGATTTACCTATGGCTACACCTTC. Its protein product is CASSLIRGPHGFTYGYTF.

This clone was observed a few times. This chain links TRBV6-1 with TRBJ2-3; D not resolved. Germline V gene lookup returns CDR1 MNHNS and CDR2 SASEGT. The CDR3 has 16 residues. Trimming removed 0 bases at V and 0 bases at J, with 10 bases between. The DNA of the CDR3 is TGTGCCAGCAGTGAAGCGCTTGCGCCTAGCACAGATACGCAGTATTTT. Its translation: CASSEALAPSTDTQYF.

The V call is TRBV7-6, the J call TRBJ2-4; D may be TRBD2 (7 bases). Germline CDR1 reads SGHVS; CDR2 reads FNYEAQ. V lost 1 base, J lost 1 base, and 11 bases lay in between. CDR3 length equals 16 residues. CDR3 region: CASSLVGRGAKNIQYF. The CDR3 DNA sequence: TGTGCCAGCAGCTTAGTGGGGAGGGGGGCCAAAAACATTCAGTACTTC.

The rearrangement uses TRBV5-1 and TRBJ2-5, with 10 bases that match TRBD1. The trim removed 4 bases at V and 5 bases at J, leaving 8 bases unmatched. The CDR3 covers 15 residues. Germline V gene sequence: CDR1 SGHRS, CDR2 YFSETQ. CDR3 protein: CASSPEGQGTETQYF. CDR3 nucleotide sequence: TGCGCCAGCAGCCCAGAGGGACAGGGGACGGAGACCCAGTACTTC.

The CDR3: CASSQDFTGGYNSPLHF. CDR3 nucleotide sequence: TGCGCCAGCAGCCAAGATTTCACCGGCGGATATAATTCACCCCTCCACTTT. V and J are TRBV4-1 and TRBJ1-6; no definite D call. The CDR3 has 17 amino acids. The germline V gene encodes CDR1 MGHRA and CDR2 YSYEKL. The ends were cut back, 0 bases at V and 4 bases at J, with 13 bases in the middle.

This clone has just a few counts. CDR3 loop: CASSIRRQGGTGELFF. The CDR3 DNA sequence: TGTGCCAGTAGTATTCGTCGGCAGGGAGGCACCGGGGAGCTGTTTTTT. V usage is TRBV19 and J usage is TRBJ2-2; perhaps TRBD2 as D (6 bases). This CDR3 spans 16 amino acids. Germline CDR1 and CDR2: LNHDA and SQIVND (reference sequence). V lost 3 bases to trimming and J lost 4 bases, with 15 bases between them.

The sample holds a few counts of this clone. The chain joins TRBV7-9 to TRBJ2-1; 7 nucleotides match TRBD1. CDR3 length equals 15 residues. CDR1 and CDR2 (germline): SEHNR, FQNEAQ (reference sequence). Unmatched junction bases numbered 3, after V lost 2 bases and J lost 2 bases. CDR3 amino acids: CASSLMQGAYNEQFF. The CDR3 bases are TGTGCCAGCAGCTTAATGCAGGGGGCCTACAATGAGCAGTTCTTC.